This TCR beta chain was documented in a study of blood T cell repertoires in COVID-19. Study-wide context: Sources were T cells, B-cell-depleted T cells, or PBMCs; the material itself was cDNA or gDNA.

J gave up 7 bases and V 2 bases, and 8 bases lay outside the gene matches. This CDR3 is built from 15 residues. CDR1 and CDR2 from the germline V gene are GTSNPN and SVGIG (reference sequence). The table came from immunoSEQ multiplex PCR; TCRdb's copy has only in-frame clones and leaves some out. The sample holds tens of thousands of clones; 82% are singletons and the top ten take 12% to 15%. The chain carries TRBV30 and TRBJ1-6, with TRBD1 identical over 7 bases. Sequenced sample: peripheral blood. This receptor was obtained from a woman aged 80 or older with acute or convalescent COVID-19. The CDR3 reads CAWSISQGPNSPLHF. The CDR3 DNA reads as TGTGCCTGGAGTATCTCACAGGGGCCCAATTCACCCCTCCACTTT.